The 20 T cell receptor beta chains given below trace back to one sample, sequenced in a study of blood T cell repertoires in COVID-19. Measured with immunoSEQ multiplex PCR; TCRdb has only the in-frame clones, and not every one. This table holds 150,000 to 200,000 clones, roughly 80% found once. The sample consisted of peripheral blood. Receptors were obtained from a human donor with acute or convalescent COVID-19. The donor label of this sample is uncertain.

The chain has TRBV18 and TRBJ1-1; TRBD1 agrees at 7 bases. The CDR3 is made up of 13 amino acids. V shed 4 bases, J shed 1 base, and the junction held 0 bases outside the gene matches. Germline lookup yields CDR1 KGHSH and CDR2 LQKENI. CDR3 DNA sequence: TGTGCCAGCTCACGGACAGGGAACACTGAAGCTTTCTTT. Translated: CASSRTGNTEAFF.

CDR3 sequence (DNA): TGTGCCAGCAGCTCTCCCCCGGGACAGGACGAGCAGTACTTC. This codes for CASSSPPGQDEQYF. The V call is TRBV7-2, the J call TRBJ2-7; 8 positions agree with TRBD1. The J segment lost 5 bases and the V segment lost 4 bases, leaving 7 bases of the junction unmatched. This CDR3 comprises 14 residues. Germline V CDR1 and CDR2: SGHTA, FQGNSA.

The chain couples TRBV6-6 to TRBJ2-1; 8 bases fit TRBD1. From germline, CDR1 is MNHNY and CDR2 SVGAGI (reference sequence). Trimming at V came to 6 bases and at J to 2 bases, leaving 6 bases not matched to a gene. The CDR3 is 15 amino acids. CDR3 bases: TGTGCCAGCAGGCGGGACAGGTATACCTACAATGAGCAGTTCTTC. Its protein product is CASRRDRYTYNEQFF.

CDR3 residues: CASSSTTGTQYF. Here the CDR3 DNA reads TGTGCCAGCAGTTCCACCACGGGGACCCAGTACTTC. The chain couples TRBV6-5 to TRBJ2-5; no reliable D call. The V end lost 4 bases, the J end lost 7 bases, and 10 bases lay between the germline ends. Germline CDR1 reads MNHEY; CDR2 reads SVGAGI. The CDR3 covers 12 residues.

The V call is TRBV28, the J call TRBJ1-4, with D unresolved. V lost 6 bases and J 1 base, leaving 12 bases between the germline ends. The V gene's germline CDR1 is MDHEN and CDR2 SYDVKM. This CDR3 has 15 amino acids. CDR3 DNA sequence: TGTGCCAGCAGAAACCCCGGGGAAACTAATGAAAAACTGTTTTTT. It yields the protein CASRNPGETNEKLFF.

This chain joins TRBV30 and TRBJ1-2, with D possibly matching TRBD1 (5 bases). The CDR3 loop spans 14 amino acids. Per the germline V gene, CDR1 is GTSNPN and CDR2 is SVGIG (reference sequence). V was shortened by 1 base and J by 4 bases, with 13 bases between the two germline ends. In DNA, the CDR3 is TGTGCCTGGAGTGAGCAGGGCCGAATCTATGGCTACACCTTC. It codes for CAWSEQGRIYGYTF. Filled out from reference TRBV30 and TRBJ1-2, the complete variable domain reads SQTIHQWPATLVQPVGSPLSLECTVEGTSNPNLYWYRQAAGRGLQLLFYSVGIGQISSEVPQNLSASRPQDRQFILSSKKLLLSDSGFYLCAWSEQGRIYGYTFGSGTRLTVV.

The rearrangement joins TRBV12-3 or TRBV12-4 to TRBJ1-1, with D tentatively TRBD1 (6 bases). The germline V and J ends were trimmed by 4 bases and 11 bases, with 11 bases remaining between them. CDR3 length equals 11 residues. Here the CDR3 reads CASSSGEWAFF. In nucleotides, the CDR3 is TGTGCCAGCAGTTCAGGGGAATGGGCTTTCTTT.

The CDR3: CASSLGTGDGTDTQYF. CDR3 nucleotide sequence: TGCGCCAGCAGCTTAGGGACTGGGGATGGCACAGATACGCAGTATTTT. This chain links TRBV5-1 with TRBJ2-3; a possible D gene is TRBD2 (6 bases). The V and J ends lost 2 bases and 1 base respectively, with 14 bases between them. The CDR3 consists of 16 residues. Per germline, CDR1 SGHRS and CDR2 YFSETQ.

The genes are TRBV11-2 and TRBJ2-5, with D hard to call. Germline V gene sequence: CDR1 SGHAT, CDR2 FQNNGV. Trimming removed 1 base at V and 5 bases at J, with 5 bases between. This CDR3 has 12 residues. Written as DNA, the CDR3 is TGTGCCAGCAGCTTAGTCTTCGAGACCCAGTACTTC. Amino acid sequence: CASSLVFETQYF.

The chain recombines TRBV6-1 with TRBJ2-1, with TRBD1 identical over 8 bases. V lost 3 bases to trimming and J lost 12 bases; unmatched junction nucleotides: 7. Looked up from germline, CDR1 is MNHNS and CDR2 is SASEGT. This CDR3 comprises 13 residues. The CDR3 nucleotides read TGTGCCAGCAGTGACGTGACAGGGGAACGGCAGTTCTTC. Protein product: CASSDVTGERQFF.

This chain joins TRBV7-8 and TRBJ1-5, with no clear D. Germline V lookup: CDR1 SGHVS, CDR2 FQNEAQ. Trimming removed 5 bases from V and 4 bases from J, with 21 bases in between. The CDR3 contains 17 residues. In nucleotides, the CDR3 is TGTGCCAGCAGCCTAGGCCCGGCGGGCGGGAAAAATCAGCCCCAGCATTTT. This translates into CASSLGPAGGKNQPQHF. The variable domain in full, completed from reference TRBV7-8 and TRBJ1-5, reads GAGVSQSPRYKVAKRGQDVALRCDPISGHVSLFWYQQALGQGPEFLTYFQNEAQLDKSGLPSDRFFAERPEGSVSTLKIQRTQQEDSAVYLCASSLGPAGGKNQPQHFGDGTRLSIL.

The genes are TRBV19 and TRBJ1-2; TRBD1 agrees at 9 bases. CDR1 LNHDA and CDR2 SQIVND come from the germline V gene (reference sequence). The CDR3 has 16 amino acids. V lost 7 bases and J lost 2; bases outside the gene matches: 11. CDR3 residues: CASKSLGTGRNYGYTF. In DNA form, the CDR3 reads TGTGCCAGTAAGAGTCTCGGGACAGGGAGGAACTATGGCTACACCTTC.

The chain recombines TRBV15 with TRBJ2-2; 8 positions agree with TRBD1. There are 16 residues in the CDR3. Trimming at V came to 0 bases and at J to 4 bases, leaving 4 bases not matched to a gene. CDR1 and CDR2 (germline): LNHNV, YYDKDF (reference sequence). The chain's CDR3 is CATSRDPRGRTGELFF. Here the CDR3 DNA reads TGTGCCACCAGCAGAGATCCCAGGGGGCGCACCGGGGAGCTGTTTTTT.

This clone was seen only once. Here the CDR3 reads CASSPLDRDTDTQYF. The CDR3 DNA reads TGTGCCAGCAGTCCGCTCGACAGGGACACAGATACGCAGTATTTT. This chain links TRBV11-2 with TRBJ2-3; 7 nucleotides align to TRBD1. The CDR3 has 15 residues. Germline assignment: CDR1 SGHAT and CDR2 FQNNGV. V lost 6 bases and J lost 2; bases outside the gene matches: 8.

V gene TRBV6-6 combines with J gene TRBJ2-2; TRBD1 agrees at 8 bases. The germline V gene encodes CDR1 MNHNY and CDR2 SVGAGI (reference sequence). Trimming cost V 6 bases and J 2 bases; bases outside gene matches: 2. The CDR3 extends over 14 amino acids. The CDR3 DNA reads as TGTGCCAGCAGGGGGACAGGAAACACCGGGGAGCTGTTTTTT. Protein product: CASRGTGNTGELFF.

The genes are TRBV2 and TRBJ1-2; D unclear. There are 11 residues in the CDR3. Germline V CDR1 and CDR2: SNHLY, FYNNEI. V lost 5 bases to trimming and J lost 7 bases, with 8 bases between them. As DNA, the CDR3 is TGTGCCAGCAGTCCTAACCTTGGCTACACCTTC. Translating it yields CASSPNLGYTF.

The chain recombines TRBV7-8 with TRBJ1-2, with a possible D match to TRBD1 (5 bases). CDR1 is SGHVS and CDR2 is FQNEAQ in the germline V gene. CDR3 size: 15 residues. The V and J ends lost 1 base and 7 bases respectively, with 16 bases between them. In nucleotides, the CDR3 is TGTGCCAGCAGCTTAGAGTATCAGGGCGTTTCTGGCTACACCTTC. This gives the protein CASSLEYQGVSGYTF.

J is TRBJ1-5 and V is TRBV2; tentative D call: TRBD1 (5 bases). Germline CDR1 is SNHLY and CDR2 is FYNNEI. The ends were cut back, 4 bases at V and 4 bases at J, with 8 bases in the middle. The CDR3 covers 13 residues. For the CDR3, the DNA is TGTGCCAGCAGTGGACAGATTAATCAGCCCCAGCATTTT. It specifies CASSGQINQPQHF.

Written as DNA, the CDR3 is TGCGCCAGCAGCCAAGGAAACAGCGGGGGGGGCACAGATACGCAGTATTTT. This encodes CASSQGNSGGGTDTQYF. The chain recombines TRBV4-1 with TRBJ2-3; 10 nucleotides line up with TRBD2. Germline-derived CDR1 and CDR2 are MGHRA and YSYEKL. V was clipped by 1 base and J by 1 base; unmatched bases: 5. The CDR3 has 17 amino acids.

V and J are TRBV19 and TRBJ1-3; D call uncertain. Germline CDR1 reads LNHDA; CDR2 reads SQIVND (reference sequence). The CDR3 length is 14 residues. V lost 5 bases, J lost 0 bases, and 8 bases lay in between. CDR3 amino acids: CASSHRISGNTIYF. The CDR3 nucleotides are TGTGCCAGTAGTCACAGAATCTCTGGAAACACCATATATTTT.